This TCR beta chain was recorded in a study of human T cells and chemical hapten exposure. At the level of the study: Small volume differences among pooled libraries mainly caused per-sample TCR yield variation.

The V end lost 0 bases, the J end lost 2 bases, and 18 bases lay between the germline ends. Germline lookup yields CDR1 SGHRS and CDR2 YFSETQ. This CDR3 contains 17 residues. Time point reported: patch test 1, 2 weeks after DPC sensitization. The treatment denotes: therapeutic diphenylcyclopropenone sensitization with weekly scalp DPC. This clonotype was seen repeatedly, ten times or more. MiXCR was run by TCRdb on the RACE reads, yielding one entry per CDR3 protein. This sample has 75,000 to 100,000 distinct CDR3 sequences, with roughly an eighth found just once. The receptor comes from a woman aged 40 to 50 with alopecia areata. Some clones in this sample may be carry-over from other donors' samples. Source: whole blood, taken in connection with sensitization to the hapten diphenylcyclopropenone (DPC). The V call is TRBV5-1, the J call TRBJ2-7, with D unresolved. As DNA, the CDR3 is TGCGCCAGCAGCTTGGGATATTCAATTGACGGCCCCTACGAGCAGTACTTC. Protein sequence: CASSLGYSIDGPYEQYF. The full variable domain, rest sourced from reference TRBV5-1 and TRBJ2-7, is KAGVTQTPRYLIKTRGQQVTLSCSPISGHRSVSWYQQTPGQGLQFLFEYFSETQRNKGNFPGRFSGRQFSNSRSEMNVSTLELGDSALYLCASSLGYSIDGPYEQYFGPGTRLTVT.